This TCR beta chain originates from a study of CD8+ T cells in alopecia areata. Once RNA had been extracted, it was reverse transcribed into cDNA to act as the sequencing template. Profiling relied on immunoSEQ multiplex PCR, and the TCRdb table lists in-frame clones only, not all of them. The sample includes about 200,000 clones, 35% to 40% of them seen just once. Points from the study as a whole: Among the cells sequenced in scalp samples are also the resident alphabeta T cells of normal skin. Significant decreases in scalp clonality and expanded CD8+ clones followed tofacitinib treatment.

About this clone: Its antigen is still unknown.

Germline CDR1 and CDR2: SGHTA and FQGNSA. V was clipped by 5 bases and J by 4 bases; unmatched bases: 12. The CDR3 totals 18 residues. The treatment: oral pan-JAK inhibitor, 5-10 mg twice daily. Researchers picked out CD4+ and CD8+ T cells from PBMCs by sorting. The chain is built from TRBV7-2 and TRBJ2-3; 13 positions match TRBD2. The input for sequencing was CD4+ T cells sorted from blood, taken at roughly week 30, from a patient treated with tofacitinib. The clonotype originates from a human donor with alopecia areata. The CDR3 DNA sequence: TGTGCCAGCAGCGCCCTACTAGCGGGAGGGCCGGGCCCAGATACGCAGTATTTT. It translates to CASSALLAGGPGPDTQYF.